This TCR beta chain was sequenced in a study of blood T cell repertoires in COVID-19. At the level of the study: Some COVID-19 samples were acute and others convalescent; all came from the United States, Italy and Spain.

The method was immunoSEQ multiplex PCR; TCRdb's version includes in-frame clones alone and lacks a portion of them. Altogether 75,000 to 95,000 clones are present, about 80% being singletons, with the ten largest covering 6.3%. In germline, CDR1 is MNHEY, CDR2 SMNVEV (reference sequence). V trimming: 5 bases; J trimming: 6 bases; junction bases outside the gene matches: 14. The CDR3 has 16 amino acids. The sample consisted of peripheral blood. This rearrangement joins TRBV27 to TRBJ1-2; 8 nucleotides match TRBD1. The receptor was isolated from a man aged 60 to 69 with acute or convalescent COVID-19. The CDR3 nucleotides are TGTGCCAGCAGTCCTTCCACCGACAGGGGAGGAAATGGCTACACCTTC. It encodes CASSPSTDRGGNGYTF.